Below, one T cell receptor (beta chain) is given with its context. There are a few counts of this clonotype. What antigen it recognizes has not been identified. No base quality information exists; no much larger clone differs at one position. The germline V gene specifies SGHTA as CDR1 and FQGNSA as CDR2. V has 5 bases trimmed and J has 7 bases trimmed; junction bases matching no gene number 13. From the cysteine up to the phenylalanine, the CDR3 has a length of 15 residues. CDR3 DNA only is kept here, 45 bases in frame from base 1. These data belong to a study of patients and donors after allogeneic stem cell transplantation (dated by TCRdb to the early 2020s). The library came from RT-PCR. The instrument was a NextSeq 550. TCRdb applied fastp at Q25 and MiXCR to the public reads, then kept only in-frame beta chains. CDR3 protein sequences are deduplicated, and each keeps its most common genes and DNA. This sample gives roughly 960,000 distinct CDR3 sequences in total; under 20% of them show up just once. The top ten clonotypes cover roughly 6% of the sample.

In this chain, TRBV7-2 is recombined with TRBJ1-2, and TRBD1 aligns with 7 junction nucleotides. The sequenced sample was blood, either unsorted or a sorted T cell fraction (not recorded which). The receptor was isolated from a human donor who was either an allogeneic HSCT recipient or a stem cell or donor lymphocyte infusion donor (not recorded which). It is not recorded whose cells these are; they may come from a transplant donor. This receptor carries the CDR3 CASSLLQGGAGGYTF. Here is the DNA: TGTGCCAGCAGCCTTCTACAAGGGGGCGCGGGTGGCTACACCTTC.